Detailed here is one T cell receptor (beta chain). Antigen specificity is unknown. The V gene's germline CDR1 is LNHNV and CDR2 YYDKDF (reference sequence). V shed 2 bases and J shed 7 bases, with 23 bases lying between them. The CDR3 is made up of 17 amino acids. This sample is drawn from a study of cytomegalovirus exposure and HLA in healthy donors. The wider study: Findings of an earlier analysis included some 120 million unique TCR beta sequences from roughly 200 million T cells. Genotyping showed around 81% of some 400 donors falling in the Caucasian-associated ancestry cluster. Points from the study as a whole: As confirmed in vitro, a few CMV-associated chains were specific for CMV antigens.

60 Vbeta and 13 Jbeta primers were used in PCR. Clones were sequenced by immunoSEQ multiplex PCR, and TCRdb holds only the in-frame ones, with some missing. The sample has roughly 110,000 clones; approximately 80% are singletons. Sequencing was performed on PBMCs. This sequence originates from a male donor in good health and CMV-seronegative. V usage is TRBV15 and J usage is TRBJ1-2, with a possible D match to TRBD1 (6 bases). CDR3 amino acids: CATSRTAGVGAYSGYTF. For the CDR3, the DNA is TGTGCCACCAGCAGAACTGCCGGGGTGGGGGCTTATAGTGGCTACACCTTC. The full variable domain, with the rest looked up from reference TRBV15 and TRBJ1-2, is DAMVIQNPRYQVTQFGKPVTLSCSQTLNHNVMYWYQQKSSQAPKLLFHYYDKDFNNEADTPDNFQSRRPNTSFCFLDIRSPGLGDTAMYLCATSRTAGVGAYSGYTFGSGTRLTVV.